This entry concerns a single T cell receptor beta chain. Original methodology: Using reference gene primer amplification, nucleated cell counts were estimated. Profiled with immunoSEQ multiplex PCR; TCRdb holds only in-frame clones, not every one. That table is the source of V, J and clone size, and D and trimming were worked out from the DNA. The sample includes over 45,000 clones, roughly 86% of them seen just once. The CDR3 runs to 15 residues. V was pared by 4 bases and J by 3 bases, with 12 bases between. CDR1 is SGHTA and CDR2 is FQGNSA in the germline V gene. The record originates from a study of blood T cell repertoires in COVID-19. Study-level information: COVID-19 samples, acute and convalescent, were from the United States, Italy and Spain. T cells, B-cell-depleted T cells, or PBMCs provided the cDNA or gDNA that served as material.

Followed over time, Seattle patients had been enrolled while infection was active. The chain carries TRBV7-2 and TRBJ1-4; possibly TRBD1 for D (5 bases). Material: peripheral blood. The TCR sequence derives from a man aged 40-49 years with COVID-19, enrolled during active disease. The CDR3 is CASSWDFTANEKLFF. Written as DNA, the CDR3 is TGTGCCAGCAGCTGGGACTTCACGGCTAATGAAAAACTGTTTTTT.